In this sample, the clone carrying this TCR beta chain turned up a few times. Antigen specificity is unknown. The data were taken from a study of cytotoxic CD8 clonotypes in ibrutinib-treated CLL. Study information: Across samples, productive templates numbered around 260,000 and productive rearrangements reached 94,082 on average.

This CDR3 region has 11 residues. Germline CDR1 and CDR2: SNHLY and FYNNEI. V lost 2 bases and J lost 7, with 4 bases in between. Study-wide findings and caveats: Under treatment, the uncommon public clonotypes either contracted or remained stable. Clonality increased at ibrutinib response and stayed stable in sustained remission. At progression, however, it fell back toward baseline.

The intended depth for sequencing was 1 in 200,000 to 1 in 1 million T cells. Clones were sequenced by immunoSEQ multiplex PCR, and TCRdb holds only the in-frame ones, with some missing. The sample has 20,000 or so clones, approximately 69% seen once. This chain connects TRBV2 to TRBJ2-3, with D unresolved. Sequenced material: PBMCs, taken before ibrutinib treatment. The sequence was obtained from a human donor with chronic lymphocytic leukemia. CDR3 nucleotide sequence: TGTGCCAGCAGTGAACGGAATACGCAGTATTTT. This codes for CASSERNTQYF.